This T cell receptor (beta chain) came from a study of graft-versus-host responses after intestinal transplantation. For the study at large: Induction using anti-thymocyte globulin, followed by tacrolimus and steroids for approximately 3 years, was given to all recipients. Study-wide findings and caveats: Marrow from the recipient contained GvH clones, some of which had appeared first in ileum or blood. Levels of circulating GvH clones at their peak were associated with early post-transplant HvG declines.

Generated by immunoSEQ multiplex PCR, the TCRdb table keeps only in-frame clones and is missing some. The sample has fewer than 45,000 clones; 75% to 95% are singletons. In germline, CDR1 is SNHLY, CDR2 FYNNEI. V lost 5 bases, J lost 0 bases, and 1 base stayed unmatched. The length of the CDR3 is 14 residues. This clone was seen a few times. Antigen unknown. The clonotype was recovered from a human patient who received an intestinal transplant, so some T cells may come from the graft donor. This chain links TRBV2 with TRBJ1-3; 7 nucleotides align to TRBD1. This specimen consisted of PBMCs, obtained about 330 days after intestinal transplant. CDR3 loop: CASSQGVSGNTIYF. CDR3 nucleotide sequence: TGTGCCAGCAGTCAGGGGGTCTCTGGAAACACCATATATTTT.